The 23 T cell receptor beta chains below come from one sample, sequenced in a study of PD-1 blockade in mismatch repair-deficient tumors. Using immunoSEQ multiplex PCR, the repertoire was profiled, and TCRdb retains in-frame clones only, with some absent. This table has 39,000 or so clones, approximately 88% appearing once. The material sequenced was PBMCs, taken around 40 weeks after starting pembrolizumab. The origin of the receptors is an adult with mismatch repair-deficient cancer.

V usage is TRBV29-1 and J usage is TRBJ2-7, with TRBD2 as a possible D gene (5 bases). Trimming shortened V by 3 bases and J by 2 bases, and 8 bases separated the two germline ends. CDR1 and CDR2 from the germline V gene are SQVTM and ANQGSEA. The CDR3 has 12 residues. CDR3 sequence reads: CSVDSGAYEQYF. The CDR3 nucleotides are TGCAGCGTTGACAGCGGTGCCTACGAGCAGTACTTC.

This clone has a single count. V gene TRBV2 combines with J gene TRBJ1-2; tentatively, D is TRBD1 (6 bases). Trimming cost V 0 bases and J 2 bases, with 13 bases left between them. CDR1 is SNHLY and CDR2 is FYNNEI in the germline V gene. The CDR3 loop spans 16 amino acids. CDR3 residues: CASSEALQGRNYGYTF. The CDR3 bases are TGTGCCAGCAGTGAAGCGCTACAGGGAAGAAACTATGGCTACACCTTC.

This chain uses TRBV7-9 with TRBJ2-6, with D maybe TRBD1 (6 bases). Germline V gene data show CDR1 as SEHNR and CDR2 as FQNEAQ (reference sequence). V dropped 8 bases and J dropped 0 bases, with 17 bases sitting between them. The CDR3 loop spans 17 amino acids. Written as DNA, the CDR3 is TGTGCCAGCGGATACAGGGAAGGCGGCTCTGGGGCCAACGTCCTGACTTTC. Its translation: CASGYREGGSGANVLTF.

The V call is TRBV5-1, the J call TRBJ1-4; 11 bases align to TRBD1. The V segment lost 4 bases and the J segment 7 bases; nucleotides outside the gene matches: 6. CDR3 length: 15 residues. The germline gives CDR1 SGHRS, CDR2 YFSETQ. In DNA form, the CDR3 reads TGCGCCAGCAGCCCCAGGACAGGGGGCGGTGAAAAACTGTTTTTT. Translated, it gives CASSPRTGGGEKLFF.

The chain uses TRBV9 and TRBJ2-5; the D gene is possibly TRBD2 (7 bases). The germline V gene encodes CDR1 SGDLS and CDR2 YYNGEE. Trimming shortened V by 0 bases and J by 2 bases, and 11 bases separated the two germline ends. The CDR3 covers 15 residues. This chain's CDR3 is CASSVGGRGQETQYF. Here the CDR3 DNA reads TGTGCCAGCAGCGTAGGAGGGAGGGGGCAAGAGACCCAGTACTTC.

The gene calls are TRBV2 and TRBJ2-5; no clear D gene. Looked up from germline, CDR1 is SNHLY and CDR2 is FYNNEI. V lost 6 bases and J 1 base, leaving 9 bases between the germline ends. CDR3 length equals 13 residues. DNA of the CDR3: TGTGCCAGCAGCCCCCCCGGCCAAGAGACCCAGTACTTC. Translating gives CASSPPGQETQYF.

The CDR3 DNA follows: TGTGCCAGCAGTGAAAGACTAGCGAAGGCCTACGAGCAGTACTTC. Translated, it gives CASSERLAKAYEQYF. The V and J genes are TRBV2 and TRBJ2-7; TRBD2 aligns across 8 bases. The CDR3 is made up of 15 amino acids. With V trimmed by 2 bases and J by 2 bases, 5 bases remained unmatched. Germline values: CDR1 SNHLY, CDR2 FYNNEI.

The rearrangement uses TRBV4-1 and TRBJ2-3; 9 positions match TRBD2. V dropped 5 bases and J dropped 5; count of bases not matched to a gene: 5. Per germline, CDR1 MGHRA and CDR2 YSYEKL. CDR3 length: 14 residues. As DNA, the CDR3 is TGCGCCAGCAGCTTAGCGGGAGAAAGAGATACGCAGTATTTT. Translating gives CASSLAGERDTQYF.

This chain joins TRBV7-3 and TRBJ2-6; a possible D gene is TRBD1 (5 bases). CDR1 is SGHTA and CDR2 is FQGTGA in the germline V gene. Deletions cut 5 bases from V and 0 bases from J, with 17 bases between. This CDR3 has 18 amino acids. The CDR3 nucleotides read TGTGCCAGCAGCGGTAGGGGTACGGGCCTCTCTGGGGCCAACGTCCTGACTTTC. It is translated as CASSGRGTGLSGANVLTF.

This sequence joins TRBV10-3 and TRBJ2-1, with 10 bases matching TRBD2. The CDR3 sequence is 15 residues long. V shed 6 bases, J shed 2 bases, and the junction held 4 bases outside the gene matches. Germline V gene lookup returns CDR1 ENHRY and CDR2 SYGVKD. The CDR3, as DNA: TGTGCCATCAGGGTAGCGGGAGGAGCCTACAATGAGCAGTTCTTC. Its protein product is CAIRVAGGAYNEQFF.

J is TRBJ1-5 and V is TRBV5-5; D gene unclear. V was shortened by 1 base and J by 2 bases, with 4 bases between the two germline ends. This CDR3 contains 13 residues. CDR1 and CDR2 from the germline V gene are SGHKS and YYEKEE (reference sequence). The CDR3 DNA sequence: TGTGCCAGCAGCTTGCAGGGCAATCAGCCCCAGCATTTT. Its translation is CASSLQGNQPQHF.

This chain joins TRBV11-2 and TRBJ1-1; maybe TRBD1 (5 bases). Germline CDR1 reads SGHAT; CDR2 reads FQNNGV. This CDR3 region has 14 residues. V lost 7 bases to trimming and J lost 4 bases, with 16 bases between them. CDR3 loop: CASTLTGGSTEAFF. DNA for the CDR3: TGTGCCAGCACCCTTACGGGGGGAAGCACTGAAGCTTTCTTT.

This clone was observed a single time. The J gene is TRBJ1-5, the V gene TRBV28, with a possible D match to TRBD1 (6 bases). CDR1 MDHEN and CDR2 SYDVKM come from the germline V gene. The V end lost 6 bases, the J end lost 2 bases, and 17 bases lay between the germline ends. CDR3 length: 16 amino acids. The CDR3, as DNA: TGTGCCAGCAGGTCCGGGACAAAGGGGGGCAATCAGCCCCAGCATTTT. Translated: CASRSGTKGGNQPQHF.

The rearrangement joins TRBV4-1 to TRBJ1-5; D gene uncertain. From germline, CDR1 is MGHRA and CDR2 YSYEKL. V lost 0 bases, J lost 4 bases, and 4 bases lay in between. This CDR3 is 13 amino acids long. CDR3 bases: TGCGCCAGCAGCCAAGAGAGTAATCAGCCCCAGCATTTT. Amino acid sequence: CASSQESNQPQHF.

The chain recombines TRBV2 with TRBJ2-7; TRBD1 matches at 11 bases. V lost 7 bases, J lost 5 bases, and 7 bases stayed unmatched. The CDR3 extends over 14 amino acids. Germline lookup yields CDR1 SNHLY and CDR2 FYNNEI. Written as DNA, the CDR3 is TGTGCCAGCAAGAGGGACAGGGGGTCCGACGAGCAGTACTTC. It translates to CASKRDRGSDEQYF.

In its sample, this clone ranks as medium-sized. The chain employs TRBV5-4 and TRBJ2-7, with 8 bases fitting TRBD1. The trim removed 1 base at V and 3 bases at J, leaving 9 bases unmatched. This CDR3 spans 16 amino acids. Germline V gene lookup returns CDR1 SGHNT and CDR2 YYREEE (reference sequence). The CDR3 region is CASSLQVTGAFYEQYF. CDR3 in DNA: TGTGCCAGCAGCTTGCAGGTGACAGGGGCTTTCTACGAGCAGTACTTC.

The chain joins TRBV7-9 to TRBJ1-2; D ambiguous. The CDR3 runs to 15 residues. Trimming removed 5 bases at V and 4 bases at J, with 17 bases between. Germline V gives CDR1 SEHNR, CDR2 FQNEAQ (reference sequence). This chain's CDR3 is CASSPAGPGGYGYTF. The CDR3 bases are TGTGCCAGCAGCCCGGCAGGTCCCGGAGGCTATGGCTACACCTTC. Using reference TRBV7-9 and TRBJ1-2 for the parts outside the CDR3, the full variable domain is DTGVSQNPRHKITKRGQNVTFRCDPISEHNRLYWYRQTLGQGPEFLTYFQNEAQLEKSRLLSDRFSAERPKGSFSTLEIQRTEQGDSAMYLCASSPAGPGGYGYTFGSGTRLTVV.

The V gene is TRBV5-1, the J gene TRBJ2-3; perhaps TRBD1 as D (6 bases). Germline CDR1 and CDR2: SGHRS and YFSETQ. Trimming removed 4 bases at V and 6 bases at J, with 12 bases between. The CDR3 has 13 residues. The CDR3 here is CASSSNRVDTQYF. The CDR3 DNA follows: TGCGCCAGCAGCAGCAACAGGGTGGATACGCAGTATTTT.

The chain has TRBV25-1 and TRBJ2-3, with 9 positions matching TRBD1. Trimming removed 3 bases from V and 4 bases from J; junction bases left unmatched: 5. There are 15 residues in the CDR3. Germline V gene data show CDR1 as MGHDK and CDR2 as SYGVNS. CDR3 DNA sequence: TGTGCCAGCAGTGATGACAGGGGGTCGGCAGATACGCAGTATTTT. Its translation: CASSDDRGSADTQYF.

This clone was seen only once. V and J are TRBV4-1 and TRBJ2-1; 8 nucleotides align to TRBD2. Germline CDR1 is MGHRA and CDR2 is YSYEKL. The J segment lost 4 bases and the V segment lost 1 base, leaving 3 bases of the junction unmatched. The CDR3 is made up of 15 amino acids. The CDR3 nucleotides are TGCGCCAGCAGCCAAGCGTTAGCGGGATACAATGAGCAGTTCTTC. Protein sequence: CASSQALAGYNEQFF.

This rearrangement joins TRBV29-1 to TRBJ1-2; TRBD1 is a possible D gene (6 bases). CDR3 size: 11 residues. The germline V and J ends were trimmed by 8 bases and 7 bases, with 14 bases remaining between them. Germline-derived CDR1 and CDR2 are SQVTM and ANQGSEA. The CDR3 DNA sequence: TGCAGCAGTAGACAGGAGGCTGGCTACACCTTC. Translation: CSSRQEAGYTF. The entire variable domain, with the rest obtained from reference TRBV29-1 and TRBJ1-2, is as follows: SAVISQKPSRDICQRGTSLTIQCQVDSQVTMMFWYRQQPGQSLTLIATANQGSEATYESGFVIDKFPISRPNLTFSTLTVSNMSPEDSSIYLCSSRQEAGYTFGSGTRLTVV.

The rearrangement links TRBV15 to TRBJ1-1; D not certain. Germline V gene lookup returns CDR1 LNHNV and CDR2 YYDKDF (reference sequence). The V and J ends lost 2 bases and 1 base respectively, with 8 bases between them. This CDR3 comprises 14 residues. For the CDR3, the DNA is TGTGCCACCAGCAGACGTACAGAGAACACTGAAGCTTTCTTT. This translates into CATSRRTENTEAFF.

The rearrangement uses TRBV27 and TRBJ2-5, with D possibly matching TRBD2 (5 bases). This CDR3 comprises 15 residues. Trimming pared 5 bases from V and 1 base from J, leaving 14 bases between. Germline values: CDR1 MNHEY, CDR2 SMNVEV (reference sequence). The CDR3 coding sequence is TGTGCCAGCAGTCCTATCGGGAACCGCCAAGAGACCCAGTACTTC. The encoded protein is CASSPIGNRQETQYF.